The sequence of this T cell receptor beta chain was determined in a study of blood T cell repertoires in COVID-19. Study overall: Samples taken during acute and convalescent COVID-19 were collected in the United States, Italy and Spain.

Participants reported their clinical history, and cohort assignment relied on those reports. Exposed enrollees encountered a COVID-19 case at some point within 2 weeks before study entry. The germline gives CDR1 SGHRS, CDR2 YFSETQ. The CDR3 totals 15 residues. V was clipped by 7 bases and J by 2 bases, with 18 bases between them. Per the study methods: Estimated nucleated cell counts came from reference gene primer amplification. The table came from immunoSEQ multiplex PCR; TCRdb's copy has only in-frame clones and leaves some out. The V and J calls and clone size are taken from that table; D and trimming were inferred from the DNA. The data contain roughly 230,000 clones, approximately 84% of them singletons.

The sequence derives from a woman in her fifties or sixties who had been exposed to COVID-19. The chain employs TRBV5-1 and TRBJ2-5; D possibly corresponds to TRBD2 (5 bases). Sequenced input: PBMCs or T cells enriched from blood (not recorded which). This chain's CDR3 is CASCQGRGGQETQYF. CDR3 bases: TGCGCCAGCTGCCAAGGACGGGGTGGGCAAGAGACCCAGTACTTC.